The 27 T cell receptor beta chains listed next were all sequenced from one sample in a study of beta chain features in type 1 diabetes. Notes on the study in general: There was a moderate but significant shortening of TCRB CDR3s in all four CD4+ subsets of Type 1 diabetes patients.

No antigen is known for these receptors. The whole isolated RNA underwent reverse transcription, so sequencing captured expressed TCRB transcripts. Measured with immunoSEQ multiplex PCR; TCRdb has only the in-frame clones, and not every one. The data hold hundreds of thousands of clones, with 10% to 15% observed a single time. The sample taken for sequencing was naive CD4+ T cells from blood. These TCRs come from a man in his late teens or twenties with type 1 diabetes.

This clone showed up just a few times. Other DNA sequences in the sample encode the same CDR3. The chain recombines TRBV5-1 with TRBJ2-3; D not certain. This CDR3 is built from 14 residues. The V end was cut by 3 bases, the J end by 2 bases, with 10 bases between. In germline, CDR1 is SGHRS, CDR2 YFSETQ. The CDR3 sequence: CASSSGRDTDTQYF. The CDR3 DNA reads as TGCGCCAGCAGCTCCGGTAGGGACACAGATACGCAGTATTTT.

This clone was observed a few times. This chain uses TRBV28 with TRBJ2-2, with 7 bases identical to TRBD2. The germline CDR1 and CDR2 sequences are MDHEN and SYDVKM. The CDR3 runs to 15 residues. V lost 3 bases and J lost 4; bases outside the gene matches: 5. CDR3 DNA: TGTGCCAGCAGTTTGTCGGGGGGACTCACCGGGGAGCTGTTTTTT. This translates into CASSLSGGLTGELFF.

The chain employs TRBV6-6 and TRBJ2-7; no reliable D call. The germline CDR1 and CDR2 sequences are MNHNY and SVGAGI (reference sequence). Trimming cost V 2 bases and J 3 bases, with 5 bases left between them. The CDR3 runs 12 residues. In nucleotides, the CDR3 is TGTGCCAGCAGTTACGTGAGCTACGAGCAGTACTTC. This codes for CASSYVSYEQYF.

This clone was picked up a small number of times. The V gene is TRBV30, the J gene TRBJ2-3; 10 bases align to TRBD1. This CDR3 has 16 amino acids. J gave up 2 bases and V 4 bases, and 9 bases lay outside the gene matches. From germline, CDR1 is GTSNPN and CDR2 SVGIG (reference sequence). CDR3 DNA: TGTGCCTGGACGCCGTTGGGACAGGGGACCACAGATACGCAGTATTTT. Translating it yields CAWTPLGQGTTDTQYF.

This clone was counted only a few times. The rearrangement links TRBV25-1 to TRBJ2-7, with a possible D match to TRBD1 (6 bases). The length of the CDR3 is 15 residues. Germline CDR1 MGHDK, CDR2 SYGVNS. V was trimmed by 4 bases and J by 3 bases, leaving 16 bases between them. The CDR3 DNA is TGTGCCAGCAGTGCCGTGGGGCAGGGGAACTACGAGCAGTACTTC. This gives the protein CASSAVGQGNYEQYF.

This clone occurred a few times. The chain employs TRBV14 and TRBJ2-6, with 7 bases lining up with TRBD1. CDR1 is SGHDN and CDR2 is FVKESK in the germline V gene. The CDR3 length is 19 residues. Germline trimming cut 5 bases from V and 0 bases from J; bases unmatched to any gene: 13. CDR3 sequence reads: CASSTDRTSLLSGANVLTF. CDR3 in DNA: TGTGCCAGCAGCACGGACAGGACGTCCCTCCTCTCTGGGGCCAACGTCCTGACTTTC.

This clone appeared a few times. The chain has TRBV7-6 and TRBJ2-3; D gene uncertain. The CDR3 extends over 12 amino acids. Deletions cut 1 base from V and 4 bases from J, with 3 bases between. CDR1 and CDR2 (germline): SGHVS, FNYEAQ. For the CDR3, the DNA is TGTGCCAGCAGCTTAGTATCAGATACGCAGTATTTT. Translating gives CASSLVSDTQYF.

The rearrangement uses TRBV7-9 and TRBJ2-2; TRBD1 aligns across 7 bases. CDR1 is SEHNR, CDR2 FQNEAQ, per germline (reference sequence). Unmatched junction bases numbered 3, after V lost 5 bases and J lost 6 bases. The CDR3 has 13 residues. As DNA, the CDR3 is TGTGCCAGCAGCCGACAGGGTGCCGGGGAGCTGTTTTTT. Its translation is CASSRQGAGELFF.

Details on this clone: The sample carries other DNA sequences with the same CDR3. The CDR3 region is CASSSTGNTGELFF. The CDR3 DNA reads TGTGCCAGCAGTTCGACAGGGAACACCGGGGAGCTGTTTTTT. This sequence joins TRBV6-5 and TRBJ2-2, with D tentatively TRBD1 (6 bases). V gave up 4 bases and J gave up 1 base, with 7 bases separating them. Germline CDR1 reads MNHEY; CDR2 reads SVGAGI. The CDR3 sequence is 14 residues long.

This clone was detected only a few times. The DNA for the CDR3 is TGTGCCAGCAGCTTCAATGAACTTGGCATGCCCCAGCATTTT. Protein sequence: CASSFNELGMPQHF. This chain joins TRBV7-6 and TRBJ1-5; the D is unclear. This CDR3 has 14 residues. Germline values: CDR1 SGHVS, CDR2 FNYEAQ. V dropped 3 bases and J dropped 9 bases, with 15 bases sitting between them.

In its sample, this clone was seen once. The J gene is TRBJ1-4, the V gene TRBV5-4, with D tentatively TRBD1 (6 bases). Trimming cost V 4 bases and J 8 bases, with 12 bases left between them. In germline, CDR1 is SGHNT, CDR2 YYREEE (reference sequence). The CDR3 has 13 residues. DNA of the CDR3: TGTGCCAGCAGCCTTAGACAGGTGGAAAAACTGTTTTTT. Translated: CASSLRQVEKLFF.

Here the CDR3 DNA reads TGTGCCAGCCAAAAGGCGGGCGGGGCCAACGTCCTGACTTTC. Protein product: CASQKAGGANVLTF. V usage is TRBV27 and J usage is TRBJ2-6; weak D call: TRBD2 (5 bases). With 8 bases removed from V and 4 bases from J, the gap between germline ends came to 12 bases. Germline V gene lookup returns CDR1 MNHEY and CDR2 SMNVEV (reference sequence). This CDR3 region has 14 residues.

Of note for this clone: The sample contains more than one DNA sequence encoding this CDR3. This sequence joins TRBV30 and TRBJ2-6; D might be TRBD1 (5 bases). Germline CDR1 reads GTSNPN; CDR2 reads SVGIG (reference sequence). The V gene lost 3 bases and the J gene lost 0 bases, with 6 bases spanning the gap. This CDR3 region has 14 residues. CDR3 in amino acids: CAWRGPSGANVLTF. The CDR3 DNA reads TGTGCCTGGAGGGGGCCCTCTGGGGCCAACGTCCTGACTTTC.

The rearrangement joins TRBV19 to TRBJ1-3; 12 bases map to TRBD1. J lost 2 bases, V lost 4 bases, and 6 bases had no gene match. The CDR3 totals 17 residues. Germline CDR1 LNHDA, CDR2 SQIVND (reference sequence). The CDR3 DNA sequence: TGTGCCAGTAGTAAAGGGACAGGGGGCAGAACTGGAAACACCATATATTTT. It is translated as CASSKGTGGRTGNTIYF.

The table lists this clone with a few counts. The J gene is TRBJ1-5, the V gene TRBV6-1, with D tentatively TRBD1 (5 bases). Trimming pared 11 bases from V and 1 base from J, leaving 9 bases between. The CDR3 is 12 residues long. The germline V gene has CDR1 MNHNS and CDR2 SASEGT. For the CDR3, the DNA is TGTGCCGCGTCAGGGAGCAATCAGCCCCAGCATTTT. It is translated as CAASGSNQPQHF.

The chain couples TRBV29-1 to TRBJ1-2, with unresolved D. Trimming shortened V by 3 bases and J by 9 bases, and 17 bases separated the two germline ends. This CDR3 is built from 13 residues. CDR1 and CDR2 (germline): SQVTM, ANQGSEA. CDR3 in DNA: TGCAGCGTTGACGGAGGTGCAGGATATCGCTACACCTTC. This sequence encodes CSVDGGAGYRYTF.

This clone was found a few times. This chain uses TRBV2 with TRBJ2-3; TRBD1 agrees at 8 bases. The CDR3 extends over 14 amino acids. V shed 10 bases, J shed 4 bases, and the junction held 10 bases outside the gene matches. Germline CDR1 SNHLY, CDR2 FYNNEI. The DNA for the CDR3 is TGTGCCAACGCCCTTGGACAGGGTCCAGATACGCAGTATTTT. It encodes CANALGQGPDTQYF.

This clone was counted between two and nine times. This chain connects TRBV5-4 to TRBJ2-2, with 7 bases fitting TRBD1. V dropped 4 bases and J dropped 3; count of bases not matched to a gene: 3. CDR1 is SGHNT and CDR2 is YYREEE in the germline V gene (reference sequence). This CDR3 region has 14 residues. Written as DNA, the CDR3 is TGTGCCAGCAGCCCCGGGACAGACACCGGGGAGCTGTTTTTT. It is translated as CASSPGTDTGELFF.

The gene calls are TRBV19 and TRBJ2-1; 11 bases align to TRBD1. The CDR3 is 17 residues long. V shed 3 bases and J 5 bases; nucleotides not matched to a gene: 9. Looked up from germline, CDR1 is LNHDA and CDR2 is SQIVND (reference sequence). The CDR3: CASSIDLGTGGHNEQFF. The CDR3 DNA reads as TGTGCCAGTAGTATTGACCTCGGGACAGGGGGACACAATGAGCAGTTCTTC.

The chain links TRBV21-1 to TRBJ2-7. TRBV21-1 is a documented pseudogene. This CDR3 comprises 16 residues. The chain's CDR3 is CASSKGGRNHTYEQYF. Written as DNA, the CDR3 is TGTGCCAGCAGCAAAGGGGGACGGAATCACACCTACGAGCAGTACTTC.

This clone showed up just a few times. The gene calls are TRBV7-2 and TRBJ1-2, with D uncertain. Trimming stripped 4 bases from V and 3 bases from J, with 6 bases between. The CDR3 is 12 amino acids. Germline-derived CDR1 and CDR2 are SGHTA and FQGNSA. CDR3 sequence (DNA): TGTGCCAGCAGCTCTCGGGACTATGGCTACACCTTC. It specifies CASSSRDYGYTF.

The chain employs TRBV21-1 and TRBJ2-7; the table calls TRBD1, which could not be checked here. TRBV21-1 is described as a pseudogene. CDR3 length: 14 residues. The DNA for the CDR3 is TGTGCCAGCACCACCCAGGGACAGGACCACGAGCAGTACTTC. It encodes CASTTQGQDHEQYF.

The J gene is TRBJ1-2, the V gene TRBV28, with D hard to call. In germline, CDR1 is MDHEN, CDR2 SYDVKM. Trimming cost V 8 bases and J 4 bases, with 11 bases left between them. The CDR3 consists of 12 residues. The CDR3 region is CASVSGGYGYTF. The CDR3 bases are TGTGCCAGCGTTTCTGGAGGCTATGGCTACACCTTC.

The chain couples TRBV19 to TRBJ1-6; possibly TRBD1 for D (6 bases). V was shortened by 10 bases and J by 8 bases, with 21 bases between the two germline ends. The CDR3 consists of 15 residues. Germline CDR1 reads LNHDA; CDR2 reads SQIVND (reference sequence). CDR3: CATTSARQGYSPLHF. The CDR3 nucleotides read TGTGCCACCACGTCCGCCCGGCAGGGGTATTCACCCCTCCACTTT.

This clone was seen a handful of times. This chain links TRBV11-3 with TRBJ2-5, with 7 bases lining up with TRBD1. Germline V gene lookup returns CDR1 SGHNT and CDR2 YENEEA. V dropped 5 bases and J dropped 2; count of bases not matched to a gene: 8. The CDR3 is 15 residues long. The CDR3 coding sequence is TGTGCCAGCAGCCTGGGGACAGCAGTACAAGAGACCCAGTACTTC. This translates into CASSLGTAVQETQYF.

This clone turned up a few times. The chain has TRBV15 and TRBJ1-4; no reliable D call. This CDR3 is built from 14 residues. CDR1 is LNHNV, CDR2 YYDKDF, per germline (reference sequence). The V and J ends lost 3 bases and 8 bases respectively, with 13 bases between them. As DNA, the CDR3 is TGTGCCACCAGCAGGAAAGCGGAGGGAGAAAAACTGTTTTTT. Its translation: CATSRKAEGEKLFF.

The V call is TRBV5-1, the J call TRBJ2-1, with 7 bases that match TRBD1. From germline, CDR1 is SGHRS and CDR2 YFSETQ. The CDR3 runs 13 residues. After removal of 0 bases from V and 8 bases from J, the junction contained 2 bases not matched to a gene. The CDR3 DNA reads as TGCGCCAGCAGCTTGGGACAGGGTGATGAGCAGTTCTTC. It encodes CASSLGQGDEQFF.